Reported below is one TCR beta chain. The data are from a study of blood T cell repertoires in COVID-19. Study as a whole: Acute-phase and convalescent COVID-19 samples originated in the United States, Italy and Spain. T cells, B-cell-depleted T cells, or PBMCs provided the cDNA or gDNA that served as material.

In the source study's methods: Reference gene primer amplification gave estimated nucleated cell counts. Produced via immunoSEQ multiplex PCR; TCRdb's table is partial and in-frame only. The V and J calls and clone size were taken over from that table, and D and trimming were inferred from the DNA. This table has approximately 250,000 clones, about 89% appearing once. Germline CDR1 LNHDA, CDR2 SQIVND (reference sequence). CDR3 length: 14 residues. V lost 4 bases and J lost 6; bases outside the gene matches: 6. The sequencing sample was made of peripheral blood. This rearrangement joins TRBV19 to TRBJ1-1; TRBD1 aligns across 9 bases. The sequence came from a woman aged 55-69 years who had recovered from COVID-19. This CDR3 reads CASSKIQGAAEAFF. The CDR3 nucleotides are TGTGCCAGTAGTAAAATACAGGGGGCCGCTGAAGCTTTCTTT.